Below, 19 T cell receptor beta chains from the same sample are listed, as sequenced in a study of blood T cell repertoires in COVID-19 (dated by TCRdb to about 2020). Library method: the immunoSEQ multiplex PCR assay. TCRdb provides this immuneACCESS table in a form limited to in-frame rearrangements. Some clones are lacking; in checked studies, under half of them reflect an unresolved V gene, and why the rest are absent is not known. This sample gives about 170,000 clones in total; about 87% of them show up just once. The ten largest make up 3.7% of the sample. Sequences were obtained from peripheral blood. The receptors were gathered from a man younger than 30 with active or convalescent COVID-19.

The rearrangement joins TRBV7-8 to TRBJ2-3, with 8 bases aligning to TRBD1. The trim removed 5 bases at V and 1 base at J, leaving 8 bases unmatched. The CDR3 has 16 residues. Germline values: CDR1 SGHVS, CDR2 FQNEAQ. The chain's CDR3 is CASSPGTGIGTDTQYF. In DNA form, the CDR3 reads TGTGCCAGCAGCCCCGGGACAGGTATCGGCACAGATACGCAGTATTTT.

The chain combines TRBV27 with TRBJ2-1; D is possibly TRBD1 (6 bases). Germline assignment: CDR1 MNHEY and CDR2 SMNVEV (reference sequence). The length of the CDR3 is 14 residues. The ends were cut back, 7 bases at V and 4 bases at J, with 14 bases in the middle. CDR3 bases: TGTGCCAGCAATCCTCCGGGACAATACAATGAGCAGTTCTTC. This gives the protein CASNPPGQYNEQFF.

The V gene is TRBV6-5, the J gene TRBJ1-2, with TRBD1 matching over 7 bases. The V and J ends lost 4 bases and 5 bases, in that order; junction bases with no gene match: 7. The germline V gene encodes CDR1 MNHEY and CDR2 SVGAGI. This CDR3 has 14 residues. CDR3 DNA sequence: TGTGCCAGCAGTTCGCGACAGGGAAGGTATGGCTACACCTTC. Its protein product is CASSSRQGRYGYTF.

V usage is TRBV6-5 and J usage is TRBJ2-4; 10 bases match TRBD1. J was trimmed by 5 bases and V by 6 bases; bases with no gene match: 4. The germline CDR1 and CDR2 sequences are MNHEY and SVGAGI. This CDR3 is 14 amino acids long. CDR3 nucleotide sequence: TGTGCCAGCAGGACCGGGACAGGGGAAAACATTCAGTACTTC. Its translation: CASRTGTGENIQYF.

A single count supports this clone. V and J are TRBV5-1 and TRBJ1-5; TRBD1 matches 9 bases. Per the germline V gene, CDR1 is SGHRS and CDR2 is YFSETQ. The CDR3 runs 14 residues. The junction had 3 bases not matched to a gene; V was cut back by 4 bases and J by 4 bases. The CDR3 loop reads CASSTGQGNQPQHF. CDR3 in DNA: TGCGCCAGCAGCACGGGACAGGGTAATCAGCCCCAGCATTTT.

The chain is built from TRBV19 and TRBJ2-1, with TRBD2 identical over 8 bases. The CDR3 covers 15 residues. In germline, CDR1 is LNHDA, CDR2 SQIVND (reference sequence). The junction had 11 bases not matched to a gene; V was cut back by 5 bases and J by 8 bases. The CDR3 loop is CASSSLAGNVDEQFF. The CDR3 DNA is TGTGCCAGTAGTTCCTTAGCGGGAAATGTGGATGAGCAGTTCTTC.

The chain employs TRBV5-1 and TRBJ1-2; 9 bases are shared with TRBD1. The CDR3 contains 16 residues. CDR1 and CDR2 from the germline V gene are SGHRS and YFSETQ. V dropped 4 bases and J dropped 7; count of bases not matched to a gene: 14. Here the CDR3 reads CASSPGTGMAQGGYTF. DNA of the CDR3: TGCGCCAGCAGCCCGGGGACAGGGATGGCTCAAGGTGGCTACACCTTC. The entire variable domain, with the rest obtained from reference TRBV5-1 and TRBJ1-2, is as follows: KAGVTQTPRYLIKTRGQQVTLSCSPISGHRSVSWYQQTPGQGLQFLFEYFSETQRNKGNFPGRFSGRQFSNSRSEMNVSTLELGDSALYLCASSPGTGMAQGGYTFGSGTRLTVV.

The CDR3 DNA reads as TGTGCCAGCAGCCAAGTATCCGGGAGGAATGAGCAGTTCTTC. Protein product: CASSQVSGRNEQFF. V is TRBV14 and J is TRBJ2-1, with 7 positions matching TRBD2. After removal of 1 base from V and 7 bases from J, the junction contained 4 bases not matched to a gene. Germline CDR1 reads SGHDN; CDR2 reads FVKESK. The CDR3 length is 14 residues.

V is TRBV25-1 and J is TRBJ2-7; 10 positions agree with TRBD1. V shed 8 bases and J 3 bases; nucleotides not matched to a gene: 7. CDR3 size: 14 residues. Germline V gene sequence: CDR1 MGHDK, CDR2 SYGVNS. In DNA, the CDR3 is TGTGCCAGCTCCCGGGACAGGGGCTTCTACGAGCAGTACTTC. It specifies CASSRDRGFYEQYF.

CDR3 DNA: TGTGCCAGCAGCTTAAGACACGGCGATGAGCAGTTCTTC. Translation gives CASSLRHGDEQFF. The rearrangement uses TRBV11-3 and TRBJ2-1; D unresolved. The V gene lost 2 bases and the J gene lost 8 bases, with 10 bases spanning the gap. The CDR3 consists of 13 residues. Germline-derived CDR1 and CDR2 are SGHNT and YENEEA.

The rearrangement joins TRBV5-1 to TRBJ2-1, with 7 bases identical to TRBD2. V shed 4 bases and J 1 base; nucleotides not matched to a gene: 5. CDR1 and CDR2 from the germline V gene are SGHRS and YFSETQ. The CDR3 is 15 residues long. In DNA, the CDR3 is TGCGCCAGCAGCCCAACTAGCGAATCCTACAATGAGCAGTTCTTC. Translating it yields CASSPTSESYNEQFF.

The chain recombines TRBV7-2 with TRBJ2-3; D gene unclear. Trimming stripped 1 base from V and 7 bases from J, with 6 bases between. The CDR3 length is 12 residues. Germline lookup yields CDR1 SGHTA and CDR2 FQGNSA. The CDR3 protein is CASSLDQYTQYF. The CDR3 region has the DNA TGTGCCAGCAGCTTAGACCAGTATACGCAGTATTTT.

This chain uses TRBV7-2 with TRBJ2-1; 7 bases map to TRBD1. The CDR3 is 19 residues long. Germline-derived CDR1 and CDR2 are SGHTA and FQGNSA. After removal of 2 bases from V and 0 bases from J, the junction contained 13 bases not matched to a gene. For the CDR3, the DNA is TGTGCCAGCAGCTTAAGGGGGCAGGGGATTTTGAGCTCCTACAATGAGCAGTTCTTC. Translated, it gives CASSLRGQGILSSYNEQFF.

The V call is TRBV12-3 or TRBV12-4, the J call TRBJ1-1, with D unresolved. The CDR3 spans 12 residues. V lost 10 bases, J lost 0 bases, and 9 bases lay in between. CDR3 DNA: TGTGCCATCTTGAGGGTGAACACTGAAGCTTTCTTT. It yields the protein CAILRVNTEAFF.

V usage is TRBV6-2 or TRBV6-3 and J usage is TRBJ1-5; the match to TRBD1 covers 9 bases. CDR1 is MNHEY and CDR2 is SVGEGT in the germline V gene. Unmatched junction bases numbered 8, after V lost 2 bases and J lost 6 bases. The CDR3 has 16 residues. CDR3 sequence reads: CASSYGTGSRGQPQHF. As DNA, the CDR3 is TGTGCCAGCAGTTACGGGACAGGGAGTAGGGGTCAGCCCCAGCATTTT.

This chain connects TRBV5-1 to TRBJ1-6; a weak D match, TRBD1 (6 bases). In germline, CDR1 is SGHRS, CDR2 YFSETQ. Trimming shortened V by 0 bases and J by 3 bases, and 16 bases separated the two germline ends. The CDR3 contains 18 residues. CDR3 DNA sequence: TGCGCCAGCAGCTTGGTTGGGGCCCGACAGGTCTATAATTCACCCCTCCACTTT. Amino acids: CASSLVGARQVYNSPLHF.

This chain joins TRBV7-9 and TRBJ1-1, with 9 bases that match TRBD1. The V segment lost 5 bases and the J segment 1 base; nucleotides outside the gene matches: 17. The CDR3 loop spans 19 amino acids. CDR1 and CDR2 from the germline V gene are SEHNR and FQNEAQ (reference sequence). CDR3 sequence reads: CASSPQPGQGAPSNTEAFF. CDR3 DNA: TGTGCCAGCAGCCCGCAACCGGGACAGGGCGCACCATCGAACACTGAAGCTTTCTTT.

This chain links TRBV28 with TRBJ1-2, with D uncertain. The V gene lost 1 base and the J gene lost 8 bases, with 5 bases spanning the gap. The V gene's germline CDR1 is MDHEN and CDR2 SYDVKM. The CDR3 runs to 11 residues. This chain's CDR3 is CASSLFGGYTF. CDR3 nucleotide sequence: TGTGCCAGCAGTTTATTCGGGGGCTACACCTTC.

This clone has just one count. J is TRBJ2-7 and V is TRBV27, with a tentative D call TRBD1 (6 bases). The germline V gene has CDR1 MNHEY and CDR2 SMNVEV (reference sequence). Trimming took off 3 bases at V and 3 bases at J, with 12 bases between the two ends. The CDR3 spans 14 residues. Here the CDR3 reads CASSLRAGDYEQYV. Here the CDR3 DNA reads TGTGCCAGCAGTTTGAGGGCAGGGGACTACGAGCAGTACGTC.